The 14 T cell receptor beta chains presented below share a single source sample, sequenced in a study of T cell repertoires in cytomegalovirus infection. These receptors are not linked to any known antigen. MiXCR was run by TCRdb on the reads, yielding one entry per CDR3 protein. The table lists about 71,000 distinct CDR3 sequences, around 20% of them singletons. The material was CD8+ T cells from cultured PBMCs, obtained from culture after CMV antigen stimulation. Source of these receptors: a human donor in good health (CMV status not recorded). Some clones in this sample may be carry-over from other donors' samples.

The CDR3 coding sequence is TGCGCCAGCAGCCTCCCGCGTCGGGGGGTCAAAGCTGAAGCTTTCTTT. Its protein is CASSLPRRGVKAEAFF. V usage is TRBV4-3 and J usage is TRBJ1-1; D is perhaps TRBD1 (5 bases). Germline assignment: CDR1 LGHNA and CDR2 YSLEER. Between the trimmed V and J ends, which lost 4 bases and 6 bases, there was a span of 21 bases. CDR3 length: 16 residues.

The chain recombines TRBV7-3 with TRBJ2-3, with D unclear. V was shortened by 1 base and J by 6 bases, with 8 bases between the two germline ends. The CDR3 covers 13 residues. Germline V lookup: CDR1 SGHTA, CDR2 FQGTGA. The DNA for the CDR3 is TGTGCCAGCAGCTTAATTATCGCTGATACGCAGTATTTT. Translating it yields CASSLIIADTQYF.

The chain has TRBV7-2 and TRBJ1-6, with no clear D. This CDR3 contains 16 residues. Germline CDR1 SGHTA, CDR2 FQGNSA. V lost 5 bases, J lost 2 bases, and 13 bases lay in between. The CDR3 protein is CASSNRVLTYNSPLHF. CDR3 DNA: TGTGCCAGCAGCAACCGGGTCCTAACCTATAATTCACCCCTCCACTTT.

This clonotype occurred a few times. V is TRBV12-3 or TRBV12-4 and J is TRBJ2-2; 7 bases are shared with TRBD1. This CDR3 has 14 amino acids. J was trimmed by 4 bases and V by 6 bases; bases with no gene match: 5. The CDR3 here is CASRTGESTGELFF. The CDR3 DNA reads TGTGCCAGCAGAACAGGGGAGAGCACCGGGGAGCTGTTTTTT.

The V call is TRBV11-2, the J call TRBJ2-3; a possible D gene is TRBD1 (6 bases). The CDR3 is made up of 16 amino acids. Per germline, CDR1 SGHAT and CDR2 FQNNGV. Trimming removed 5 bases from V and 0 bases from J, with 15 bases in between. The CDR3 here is CASSITTGVSTDTQYF. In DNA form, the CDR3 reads TGTGCCAGCAGCATTACGACAGGAGTTAGCACAGATACGCAGTATTTT.

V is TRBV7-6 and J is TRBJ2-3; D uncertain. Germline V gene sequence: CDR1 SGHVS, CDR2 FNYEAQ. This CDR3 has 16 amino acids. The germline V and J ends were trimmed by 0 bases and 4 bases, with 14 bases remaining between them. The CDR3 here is CASSLAGSLSADTQYF. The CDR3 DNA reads TGTGCCAGCAGCTTAGCGGGCTCCCTGAGCGCAGATACGCAGTATTTT.

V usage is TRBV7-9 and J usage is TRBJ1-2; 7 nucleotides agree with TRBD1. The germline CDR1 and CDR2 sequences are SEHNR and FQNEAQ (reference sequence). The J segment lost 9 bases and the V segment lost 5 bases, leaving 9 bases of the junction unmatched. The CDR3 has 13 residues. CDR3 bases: TGTGCCAGCAGCCCACAGGGGAAGCAGAGCTACACCTTC. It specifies CASSPQGKQSYTF.

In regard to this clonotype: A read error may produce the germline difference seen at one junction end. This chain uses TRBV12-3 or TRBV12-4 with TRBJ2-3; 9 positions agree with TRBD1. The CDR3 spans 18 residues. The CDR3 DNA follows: TGTGCCAGCAGTCCCGGGACAGGGAGGCTGGGGATCACAGGTACGCAGTATTTT. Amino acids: CASSPGTGRLGITGTQYF.

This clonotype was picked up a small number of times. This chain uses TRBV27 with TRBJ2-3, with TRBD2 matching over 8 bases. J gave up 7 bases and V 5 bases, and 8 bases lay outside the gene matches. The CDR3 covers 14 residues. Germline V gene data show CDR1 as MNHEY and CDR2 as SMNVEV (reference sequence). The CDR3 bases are TGTGCCAGCAGTGGGGCGGGGGGCCGACATACGCAGTATTTT. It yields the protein CASSGAGGRHTQYF.

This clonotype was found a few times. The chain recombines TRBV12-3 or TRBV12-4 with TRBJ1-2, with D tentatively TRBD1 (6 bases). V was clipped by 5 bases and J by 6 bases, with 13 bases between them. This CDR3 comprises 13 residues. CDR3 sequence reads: CASSQPGADGYTF. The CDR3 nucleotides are TGTGCCAGCAGTCAACCGGGGGCGGATGGCTACACCTTC.

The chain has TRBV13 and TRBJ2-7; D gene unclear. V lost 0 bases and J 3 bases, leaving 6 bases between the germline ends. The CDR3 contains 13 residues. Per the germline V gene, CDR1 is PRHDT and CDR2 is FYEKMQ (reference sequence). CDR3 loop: CASSLGRDYEQYF. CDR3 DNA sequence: TGTGCCAGCAGCTTAGGCCGTGACTACGAGCAGTACTTC.

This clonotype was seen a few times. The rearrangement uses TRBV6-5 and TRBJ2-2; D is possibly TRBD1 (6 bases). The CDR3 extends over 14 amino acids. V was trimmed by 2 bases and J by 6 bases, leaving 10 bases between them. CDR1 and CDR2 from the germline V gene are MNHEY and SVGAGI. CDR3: CASSYSPGAGELFF. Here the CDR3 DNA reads TGTGCCAGCAGTTACAGTCCAGGGGCCGGGGAGCTGTTTTTT.

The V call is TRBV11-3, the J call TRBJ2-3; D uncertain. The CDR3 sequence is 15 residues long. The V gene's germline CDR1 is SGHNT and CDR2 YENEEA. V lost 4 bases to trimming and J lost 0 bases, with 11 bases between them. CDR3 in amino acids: CASSSRETSTDTQYF. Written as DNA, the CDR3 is TGTGCCAGCAGCTCACGTGAAACTAGCACAGATACGCAGTATTTT.

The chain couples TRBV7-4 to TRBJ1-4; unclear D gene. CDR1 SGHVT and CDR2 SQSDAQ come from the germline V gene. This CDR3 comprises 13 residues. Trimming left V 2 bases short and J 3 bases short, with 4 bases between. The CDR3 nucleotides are TGTGCCAGCAGCTTAAGACCTAATGAAAAACTGTTTTTT. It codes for CASSLRPNEKLFF.